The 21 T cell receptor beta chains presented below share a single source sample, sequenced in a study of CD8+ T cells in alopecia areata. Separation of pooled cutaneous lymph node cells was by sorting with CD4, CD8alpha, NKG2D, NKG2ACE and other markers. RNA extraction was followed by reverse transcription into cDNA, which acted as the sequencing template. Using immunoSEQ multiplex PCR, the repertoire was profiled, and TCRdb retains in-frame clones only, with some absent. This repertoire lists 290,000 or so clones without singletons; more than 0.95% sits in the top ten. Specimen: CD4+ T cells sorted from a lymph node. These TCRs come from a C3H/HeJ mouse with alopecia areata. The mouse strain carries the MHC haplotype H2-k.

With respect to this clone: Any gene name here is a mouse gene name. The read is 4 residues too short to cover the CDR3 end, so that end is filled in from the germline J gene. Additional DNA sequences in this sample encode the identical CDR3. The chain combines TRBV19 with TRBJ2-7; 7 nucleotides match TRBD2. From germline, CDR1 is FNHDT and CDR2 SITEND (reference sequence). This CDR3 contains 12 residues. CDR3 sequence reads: CASSSWGYEQYF. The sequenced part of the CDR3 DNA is TGTGCCAGCAGTTCCTGGGGGTAT.

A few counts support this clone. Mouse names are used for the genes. This CDR3 reads CASNRGNSPLYF. The CDR3 DNA, read in part, is TGTGCCAGCAATAGGGGGAATTCGCCC. The chain links TRBV19 to TRBJ1-6; D is possibly TRBD1 (6 bases). The read falls 3 residues short of the CDR3 end, and the missing part is taken from the germline J gene. TRBJ1-6 is sorted into the ORF group, with uncertain function. The CDR3 has 12 amino acids. V shed 6 bases and J shed 7 bases, with 8 bases lying between them. The germline V gene encodes CDR1 FNHDT and CDR2 SITEND (reference sequence).

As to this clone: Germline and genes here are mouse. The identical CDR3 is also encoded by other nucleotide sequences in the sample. Here the CDR3 reads CASSIAGNYAEQFF. CDR3 DNA, as far as it was read: TGTGCCAGCAGTATCGCAGGGAACTATGCT. This chain joins TRBV19 and TRBJ2-1; possibly TRBD1 for D (5 bases). The missing CDR3 end, 4 residues past where the read stops, is filled in from the germline J gene. CDR3 length: 14 amino acids. V lost 2 bases and J 1 base, leaving 7 bases between the germline ends. Per the germline V gene, CDR1 is FNHDT and CDR2 is SITEND (reference sequence).

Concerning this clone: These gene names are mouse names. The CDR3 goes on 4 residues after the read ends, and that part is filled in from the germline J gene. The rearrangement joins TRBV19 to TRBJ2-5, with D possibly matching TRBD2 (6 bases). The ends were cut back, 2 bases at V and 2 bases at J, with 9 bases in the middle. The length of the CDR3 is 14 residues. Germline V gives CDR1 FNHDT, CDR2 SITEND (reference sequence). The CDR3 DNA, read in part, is TGTGCCAGCAGTATGGTGGGGGTCCAAGAC. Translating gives CASSMVGVQD. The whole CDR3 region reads CASSMVGVQDTQYF.

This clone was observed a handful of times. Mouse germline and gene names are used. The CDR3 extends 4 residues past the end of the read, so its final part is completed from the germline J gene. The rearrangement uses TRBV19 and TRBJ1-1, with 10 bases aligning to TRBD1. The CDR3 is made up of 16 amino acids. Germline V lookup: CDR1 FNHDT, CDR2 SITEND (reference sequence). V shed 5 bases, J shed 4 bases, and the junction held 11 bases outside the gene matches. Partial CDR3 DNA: TGTGCCAGCAGCCACGACAGGGGGCTAGGGTTCACA. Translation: CASSHDRGLGFT. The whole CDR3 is CASSHDRGLGFTEVFF.

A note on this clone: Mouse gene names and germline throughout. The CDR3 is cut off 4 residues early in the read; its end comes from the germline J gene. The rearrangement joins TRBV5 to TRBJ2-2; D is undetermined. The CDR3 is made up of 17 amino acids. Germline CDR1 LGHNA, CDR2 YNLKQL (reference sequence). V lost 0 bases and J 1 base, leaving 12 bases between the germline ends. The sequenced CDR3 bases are TGTGCCAGCAGCCAAGATACACGCAGAAGAAACACCGGG. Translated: CASSQDTRRRNTG. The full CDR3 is CASSQDTRRRNTGQLYF.

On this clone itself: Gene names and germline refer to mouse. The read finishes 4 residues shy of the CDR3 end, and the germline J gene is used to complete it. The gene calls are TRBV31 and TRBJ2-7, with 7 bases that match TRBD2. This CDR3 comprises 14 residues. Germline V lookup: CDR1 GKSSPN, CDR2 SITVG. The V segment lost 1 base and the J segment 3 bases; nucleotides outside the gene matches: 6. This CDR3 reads CAWSPRGGVYEQYF. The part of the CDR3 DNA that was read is TGTGCCTGGAGTCCCCGGGGGGGGGTCTAT.

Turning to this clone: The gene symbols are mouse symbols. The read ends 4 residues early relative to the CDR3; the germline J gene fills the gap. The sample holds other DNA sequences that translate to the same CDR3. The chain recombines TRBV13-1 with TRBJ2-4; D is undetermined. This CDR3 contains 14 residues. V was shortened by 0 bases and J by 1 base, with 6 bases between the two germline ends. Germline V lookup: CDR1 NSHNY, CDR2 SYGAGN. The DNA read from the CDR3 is TGTGCCAGCAGTGATGCTCTGGGTCAAAAC. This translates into CASSDALGQN. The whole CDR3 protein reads CASSDALGQNTLYF.

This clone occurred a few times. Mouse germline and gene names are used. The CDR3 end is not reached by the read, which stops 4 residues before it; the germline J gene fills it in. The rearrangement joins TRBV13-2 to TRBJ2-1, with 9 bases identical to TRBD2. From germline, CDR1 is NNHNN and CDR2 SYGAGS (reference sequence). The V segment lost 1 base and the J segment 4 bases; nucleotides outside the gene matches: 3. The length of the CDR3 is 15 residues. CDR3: CASGDWGGGYAEQFF. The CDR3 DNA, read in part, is TGTGCCAGCGGTGATTGGGGGGGCGGATATGCT.

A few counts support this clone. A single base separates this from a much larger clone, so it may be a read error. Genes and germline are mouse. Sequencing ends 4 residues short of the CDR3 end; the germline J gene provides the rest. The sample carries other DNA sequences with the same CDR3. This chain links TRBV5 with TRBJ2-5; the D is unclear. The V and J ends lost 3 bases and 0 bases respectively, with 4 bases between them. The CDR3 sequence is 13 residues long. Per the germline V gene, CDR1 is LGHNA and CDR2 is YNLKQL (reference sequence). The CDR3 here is CASSQGNQDTQYF. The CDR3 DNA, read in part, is TGTGCCAGCAGCCAGGGGAACCAAGAC.

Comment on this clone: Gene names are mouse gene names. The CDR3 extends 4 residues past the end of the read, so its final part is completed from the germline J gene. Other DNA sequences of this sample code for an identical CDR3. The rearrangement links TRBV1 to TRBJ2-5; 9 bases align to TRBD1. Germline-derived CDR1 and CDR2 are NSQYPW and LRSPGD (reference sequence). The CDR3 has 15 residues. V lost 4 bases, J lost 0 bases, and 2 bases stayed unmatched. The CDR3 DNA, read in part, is TGCACCTGCAGTGGACAGGGGGGTAACCAAGAC. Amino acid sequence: CTCSGQGGNQD. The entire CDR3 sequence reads CTCSGQGGNQDTQYF.

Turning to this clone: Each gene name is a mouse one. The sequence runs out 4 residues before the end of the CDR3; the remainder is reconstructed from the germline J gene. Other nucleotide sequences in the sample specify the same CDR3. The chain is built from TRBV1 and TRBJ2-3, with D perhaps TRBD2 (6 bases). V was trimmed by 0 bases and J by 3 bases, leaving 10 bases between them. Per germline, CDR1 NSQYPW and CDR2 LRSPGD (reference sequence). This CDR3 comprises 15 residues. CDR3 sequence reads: CTCSADWGRAETLYF. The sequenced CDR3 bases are TGCACCTGCAGTGCAGATTGGGGGAGAGCAGAA.

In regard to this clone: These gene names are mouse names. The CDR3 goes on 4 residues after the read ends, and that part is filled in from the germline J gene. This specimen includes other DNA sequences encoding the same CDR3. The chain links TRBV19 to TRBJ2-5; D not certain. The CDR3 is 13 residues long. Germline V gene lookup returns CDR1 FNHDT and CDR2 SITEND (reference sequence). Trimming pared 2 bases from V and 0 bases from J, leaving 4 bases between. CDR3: CASSMGNQDTQYF. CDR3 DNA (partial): TGTGCCAGCAGTATGGGTAACCAAGAC.

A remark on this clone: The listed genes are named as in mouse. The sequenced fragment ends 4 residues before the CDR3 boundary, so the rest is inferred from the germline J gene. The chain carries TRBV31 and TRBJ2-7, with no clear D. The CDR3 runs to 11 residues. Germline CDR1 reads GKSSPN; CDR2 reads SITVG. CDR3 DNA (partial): TGTGCCTGGAATAGACAATAT. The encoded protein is CAWNRQY. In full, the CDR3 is CAWNRQYEQYF.

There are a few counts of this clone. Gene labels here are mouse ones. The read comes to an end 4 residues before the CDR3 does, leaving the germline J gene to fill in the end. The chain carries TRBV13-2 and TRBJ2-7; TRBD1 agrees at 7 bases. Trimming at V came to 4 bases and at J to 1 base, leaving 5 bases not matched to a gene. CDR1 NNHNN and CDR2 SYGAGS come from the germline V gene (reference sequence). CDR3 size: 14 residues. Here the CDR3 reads CASGIPGQSYEQYF. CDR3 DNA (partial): TGTGCCAGCGGTATCCCGGGACAGTCCTAT.

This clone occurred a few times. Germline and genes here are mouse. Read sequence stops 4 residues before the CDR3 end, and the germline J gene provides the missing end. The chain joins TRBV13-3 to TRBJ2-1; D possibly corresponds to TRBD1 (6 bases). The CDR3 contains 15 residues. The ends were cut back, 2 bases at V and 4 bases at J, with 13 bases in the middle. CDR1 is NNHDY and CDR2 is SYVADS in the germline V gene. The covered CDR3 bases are TGTGCCAGCAGTGACGACAGGTTTTTGTATGCT. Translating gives CASSDDRFLYA. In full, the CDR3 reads CASSDDRFLYAEQFF.

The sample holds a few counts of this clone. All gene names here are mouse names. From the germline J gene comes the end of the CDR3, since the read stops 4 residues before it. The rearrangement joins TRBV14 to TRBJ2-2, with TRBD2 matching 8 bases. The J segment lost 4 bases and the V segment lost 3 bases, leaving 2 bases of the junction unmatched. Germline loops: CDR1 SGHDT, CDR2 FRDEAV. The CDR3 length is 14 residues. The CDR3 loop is CASSSGGPTGQLYF. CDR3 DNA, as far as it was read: TGTGCCAGCAGTTCGGGGGGGCCCACCGGG.

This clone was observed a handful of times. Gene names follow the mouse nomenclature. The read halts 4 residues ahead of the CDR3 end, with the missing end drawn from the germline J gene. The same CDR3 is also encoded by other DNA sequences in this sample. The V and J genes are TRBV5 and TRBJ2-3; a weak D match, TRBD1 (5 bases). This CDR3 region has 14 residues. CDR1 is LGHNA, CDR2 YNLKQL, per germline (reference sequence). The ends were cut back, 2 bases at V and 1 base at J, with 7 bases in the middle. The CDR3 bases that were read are TGTGCCAGCAGCCAACAGGGTGGTGCAGAA. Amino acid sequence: CASSQQGGAE. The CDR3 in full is CASSQQGGAETLYF.

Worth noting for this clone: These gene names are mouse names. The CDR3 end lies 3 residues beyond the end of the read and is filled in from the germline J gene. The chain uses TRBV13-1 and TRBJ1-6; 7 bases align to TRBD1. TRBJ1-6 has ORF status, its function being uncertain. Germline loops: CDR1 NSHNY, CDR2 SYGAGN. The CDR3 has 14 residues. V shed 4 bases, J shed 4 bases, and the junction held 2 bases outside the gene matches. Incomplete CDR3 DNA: TGTGCCAGCAGTCCCAGGGGGTATAATTCGCCC. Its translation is CASSPRGYNSP. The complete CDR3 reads CASSPRGYNSPLYF.

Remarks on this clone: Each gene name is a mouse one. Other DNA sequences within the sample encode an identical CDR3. Incomplete CDR3 DNA: TGCACCTGCAGTGCGCAGGGAGATAATTCGCCC. Translated, it gives CTCSAQGDNSP. The complete CDR3 reads CTCSAQGDNSPLYF. The J gene is TRBJ1-6, the V gene TRBV1; tentatively, D is TRBD1 (5 bases). The missing CDR3 end, 3 residues past where the read stops, is filled in from the germline J gene. TRBJ1-6 is known as an ORF, though its function is uncertain. The CDR3 extends over 14 amino acids. The V and J ends lost 3 bases and 5 bases respectively, with 8 bases between them. Germline-derived CDR1 and CDR2 are NSQYPW and LRSPGD (reference sequence).

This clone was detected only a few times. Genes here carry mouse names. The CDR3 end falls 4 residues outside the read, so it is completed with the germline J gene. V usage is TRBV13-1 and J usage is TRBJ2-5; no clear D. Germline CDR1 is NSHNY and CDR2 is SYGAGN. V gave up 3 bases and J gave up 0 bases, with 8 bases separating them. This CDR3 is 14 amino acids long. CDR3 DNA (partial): TGTGCCAGCAGTGGTGTGGGTAACCAAGAC. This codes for CASSGVGNQD. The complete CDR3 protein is CASSGVGNQDTQYF.